This T cell receptor beta chain stems from a study of CD8 T cells in ankylosing spondylitis. Study-wide findings and caveats: Reportedly, disease-linked clones are significantly enriched in ankylosing spondylitis patients' matched synovial fluid. Earlier reports found some motif variants in synovial fluid and blood in reactive arthritis. A motif of roughly eight highly homologous TCR beta variants was seen as apparently characteristic of ankylosing spondylitis blood.

This clonotype was observed many times. Its antigen is not known. TCRdb passed the 5' RACE reads through MiXCR, listing each CDR3 protein once. This sample carries 250,000 to 400,000 distinct CDR3 sequences, around a tenth of them seen once, and the ten largest clones take roughly 9%. The receptor was derived from a female donor with ankylosing spondylitis or in good health (not recorded which). Sequenced sample: blood, either unsorted or a sorted T cell fraction (not recorded which).

In DNA, the CDR3 is TGCAGTGCTCTAAGGGGCTTGACTGAAGCTTTCTTT. This codes for CSALRGLTEAFF. This chain links TRBV20-1 with TRBJ1-1; possible D gene TRBD1, 5 bases. V lost 5 bases to trimming and J lost 5 bases, with 12 bases between them. The CDR3 is 12 amino acids. CDR1 and CDR2 from the germline V gene are DFQATT and SNEGSKA (reference sequence).